This T cell receptor (beta chain) was observed in a study of CD8 T cells in ankylosing spondylitis. Overall study results and limits: There was a TCR beta motif, made of 7 or 8 highly homologous variants, that appeared characteristic of ankylosing spondylitis blood. In synovial fluid and blood from reactive arthritis, some motif variants were previously reported. Disease-associated clonotypes exhibited CD8+ identity and were relatively infrequent in peripheral blood.

Scientists made TCR beta libraries using quantitative 5'-RACE with molecular barcodes. TCRdb fed the 5' RACE reads into MiXCR, producing one record per CDR3 protein. Among more than 300,000 distinct CDR3 sequences listed, around 10% were seen once. This clonotype has ten or more counts. The antigen remains undetermined. Germline CDR1 SQVTM, CDR2 ANQGSEA. V dropped 7 bases and J dropped 6; count of bases not matched to a gene: 8. The CDR3 extends over 13 amino acids. This sequence was found in a female donor with ankylosing spondylitis or in good health (not recorded which). Sequenced sample: blood, either unsorted or a sorted T cell fraction (not recorded which). V gene TRBV29-1 combines with J gene TRBJ2-1; 8 bases are a match to TRBD1. CDR3 loop: CSADRGYTNEQFF. CDR3 coding DNA: TGCAGCGCCGACAGGGGCTACACCAATGAGCAGTTCTTC.